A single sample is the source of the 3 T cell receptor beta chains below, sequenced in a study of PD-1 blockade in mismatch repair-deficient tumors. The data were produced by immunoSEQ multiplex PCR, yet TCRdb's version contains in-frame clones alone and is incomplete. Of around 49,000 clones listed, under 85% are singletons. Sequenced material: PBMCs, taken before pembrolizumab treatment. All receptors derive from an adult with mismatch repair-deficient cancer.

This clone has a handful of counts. This CDR3 reads CASRSSGANSGANVLTF. CDR3 DNA sequence: TGTGCCAGCAGGTCAAGTGGGGCAAACTCTGGGGCCAACGTCCTGACTTTC. The gene calls are TRBV28 and TRBJ2-6; D may be TRBD1 (5 bases). This CDR3 has 17 amino acids. Trimming pared 6 bases from V and 0 bases from J, leaving 15 bases between. In germline, CDR1 is MDHEN, CDR2 SYDVKM.

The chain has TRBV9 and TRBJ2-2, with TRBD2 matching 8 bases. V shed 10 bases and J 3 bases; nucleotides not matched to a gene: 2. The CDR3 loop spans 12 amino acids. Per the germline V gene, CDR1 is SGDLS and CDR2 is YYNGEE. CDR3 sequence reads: CASGGYTGELFF. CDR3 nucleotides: TGTGCCTCGGGAGGGTACACCGGGGAGCTGTTTTTT.

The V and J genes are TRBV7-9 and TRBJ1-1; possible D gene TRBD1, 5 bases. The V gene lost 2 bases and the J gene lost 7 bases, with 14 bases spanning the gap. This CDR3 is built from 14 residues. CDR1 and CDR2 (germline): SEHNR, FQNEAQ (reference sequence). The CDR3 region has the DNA TGTGCCAGCAGCTTATCGTCTCTGGGGGGTGAAGCTTTCTTT. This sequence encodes CASSLSSLGGEAFF.